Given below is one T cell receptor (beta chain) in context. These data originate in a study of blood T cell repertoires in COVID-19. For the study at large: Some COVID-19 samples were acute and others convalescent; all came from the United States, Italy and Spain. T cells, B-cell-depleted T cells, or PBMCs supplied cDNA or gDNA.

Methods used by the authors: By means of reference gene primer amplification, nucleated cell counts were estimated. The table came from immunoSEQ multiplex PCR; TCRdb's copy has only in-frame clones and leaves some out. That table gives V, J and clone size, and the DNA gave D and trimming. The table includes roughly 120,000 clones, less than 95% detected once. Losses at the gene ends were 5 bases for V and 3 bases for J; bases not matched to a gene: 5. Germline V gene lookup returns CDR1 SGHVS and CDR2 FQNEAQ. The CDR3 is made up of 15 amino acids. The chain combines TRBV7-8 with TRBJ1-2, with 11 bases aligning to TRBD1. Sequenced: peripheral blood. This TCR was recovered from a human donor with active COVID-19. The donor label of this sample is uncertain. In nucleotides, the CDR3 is TGTGCCAGCAGCCCGCGGACAGGGGGCGACTATGGCTACACCTTC. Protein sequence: CASSPRTGGDYGYTF. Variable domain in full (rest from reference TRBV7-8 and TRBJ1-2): GAGVSQSPRYKVAKRGQDVALRCDPISGHVSLFWYQQALGQGPEFLTYFQNEAQLDKSGLPSDRFFAERPEGSVSTLKIQRTQQEDSAVYLCASSPRTGGDYGYTFGSGTRLTVV.